These 31 T cell receptor beta chains were all obtained from the same sample, sequenced in a study of blood T cell repertoires in COVID-19. TCRdb keeps only in-frame clones here, not all; method: immunoSEQ multiplex PCR. The sample includes roughly 43,000 clones, over 80% of them seen just once. Specimen: peripheral blood. The receptors originated from a man between 60 and 75 years old with active COVID-19.

V is TRBV12-3 or TRBV12-4 and J is TRBJ2-7; TRBD1 matches 7 bases. V lost 7 bases and J lost 6; bases outside the gene matches: 9. CDR3 length equals 13 residues. This CDR3 is CASTPRGMGEQYF. The CDR3 DNA reads as TGTGCCAGCACTCCCAGGGGGATGGGCGAGCAGTACTTC.

The chain employs TRBV6-2 or TRBV6-3 and TRBJ2-4; D remains unclear. Germline V gene lookup returns CDR1 MNHEY and CDR2 SVGEGT. The CDR3 has 11 amino acids. Trimming removed 4 bases from V and 8 bases from J, with 6 bases in between. The CDR3 loop reads CASSSPDIQYF. CDR3 DNA sequence: TGTGCCAGCAGTTCCCCCGACATTCAGTACTTC.

This chain joins TRBV6-1 and TRBJ1-2; no clear D gene. This CDR3 has 14 amino acids. Germline V CDR1 and CDR2: MNHNS, SASEGT. V was shortened by 0 bases and J by 4 bases, with 9 bases between the two germline ends. The CDR3 sequence is CASSEASSAYGYTF. CDR3 DNA sequence: TGTGCCAGCAGTGAAGCGTCCAGTGCCTATGGCTACACCTTC.

The chain has TRBV2 and TRBJ1-5; D is unclear. The V end lost 5 bases, the J end lost 1 base, and 3 bases lay between the germline ends. Germline V gene data show CDR1 as SNHLY and CDR2 as FYNNEI. The CDR3 extends over 12 amino acids. The CDR3 DNA follows: TGTGCCAGCAGTCCGAGCAATCAGCCCCAGCATTTT. Protein sequence: CASSPSNQPQHF.

This rearrangement joins TRBV28 to TRBJ2-3; 10 bases align to TRBD2. The V gene's germline CDR1 is MDHEN and CDR2 SYDVKM. This CDR3 is built from 13 residues. V dropped 8 bases and J dropped 2; count of bases not matched to a gene: 1. This CDR3 reads CASGTSDTDTQYF. The CDR3 DNA is TGTGCCAGCGGGACTAGCGACACAGATACGCAGTATTTT.

The rearrangement joins TRBV6-5 to TRBJ2-5, with 10 bases identical to TRBD2. The CDR3 length is 15 residues. V lost 6 bases and J lost 5; bases outside the gene matches: 9. Germline V CDR1 and CDR2: MNHEY, SVGAGI. The CDR3 DNA follows: TGTGCCAGCAGGGACTATAGCGGGGGGCGGGAGACCCAGTACTTC. Its translation is CASRDYSGGRETQYF.

The J gene is TRBJ2-3, the V gene TRBV19; D is undetermined. V dropped 0 bases and J dropped 0 bases, with 7 bases sitting between them. Per germline, CDR1 LNHDA and CDR2 SQIVND (reference sequence). CDR3 length: 15 residues. The CDR3 DNA is TGTGCCAGTAGTATAGACAGAAGTAGCACAGATACGCAGTATTTT. It encodes CASSIDRSSTDTQYF.

This CDR3 reads CASSRDRDYGYTF. CDR3 bases: TGTGCCAGTAGTAGGGACAGGGACTATGGCTACACCTTC. The rearrangement joins TRBV19 to TRBJ1-2; 9 bases fit TRBD1. Germline V gene lookup returns CDR1 LNHDA and CDR2 SQIVND (reference sequence). The CDR3 is 13 amino acids. Trimming removed 4 bases from V and 3 bases from J; junction bases left unmatched: 0.

The chain is built from TRBV6-6 and TRBJ2-1, with 9 bases that match TRBD2. The CDR3 totals 15 residues. Trimming took 7 bases from V and 9 from J; bases not matched to a gene: 13. Germline CDR1 MNHNY, CDR2 SVGAGI (reference sequence). The CDR3 protein is CASTPTGAGGAEQFF. The CDR3 DNA reads as TGTGCCAGCACCCCCACAGGGGCGGGAGGGGCTGAGCAGTTCTTC.

The chain is built from TRBV28 and TRBJ1-6; D is perhaps TRBD1 (6 bases). The CDR3 contains 15 residues. V dropped 3 bases and J dropped 2 bases, with 8 bases sitting between them. Germline V gene sequence: CDR1 MDHEN, CDR2 SYDVKM. The DNA for the CDR3 is TGTGCCAGCAGTTTGGGGGCCCCCTATAATTCACCCCTCCACTTT. Its protein is CASSLGAPYNSPLHF.

In this sample, this clone turned up a few times. V gene TRBV9 combines with J gene TRBJ2-3; 7 nucleotides match TRBD1. The CDR3 sequence is 13 residues long. The junction had 0 bases not matched to a gene; V was cut back by 0 bases and J by 5 bases. CDR1 SGDLS and CDR2 YYNGEE come from the germline V gene. This chain's CDR3 is CASSVGTGDTQYF. CDR3 nucleotide sequence: TGTGCCAGCAGCGTAGGGACAGGAGATACGCAGTATTTT.

This clone was counted once. The rearrangement links TRBV6-1 to TRBJ2-1, with a weak D call TRBD2 (5 bases). The CDR3 is made up of 15 amino acids. The V end lost 3 bases, the J end lost 3 bases, and 12 bases lay between the germline ends. CDR1 and CDR2 from the germline V gene are MNHNS and SASEGT. The CDR3 nucleotides read TGTGCCAGCAGTGATACGGGATCATTCTACAATGAGCAGTTCTTC. Translation gives CASSDTGSFYNEQFF.

The CDR3 nucleotides are TGTGCCAGCAGCGCTACAGGGTTTACCGGGGAGCTGTTTTTT. Protein product: CASSATGFTGELFF. The V gene is TRBV9, the J gene TRBJ2-2, with D possibly matching TRBD1 (6 bases). V was trimmed by 3 bases and J by 5 bases, leaving 11 bases between them. Germline V gene sequence: CDR1 SGDLS, CDR2 YYNGEE. This CDR3 spans 14 amino acids.

The genes are TRBV7-9 and TRBJ2-3; maybe TRBD1 (5 bases). The CDR3 totals 16 residues. Per the germline V gene, CDR1 is SEHNR and CDR2 is FQNEAQ (reference sequence). V lost 1 base and J 4 bases, leaving 15 bases between the germline ends. The CDR3 nucleotides are TGTGCCAGCAGCTTAGTGTCAGGGATTCGCGCAGATACGCAGTATTTT. Its protein is CASSLVSGIRADTQYF.

This clone was seen once. CDR3 in DNA: TGTGCCAGCAGTGAAGATTATAACACCGGGGAGCTGTTTTTT. Amino acid sequence: CASSEDYNTGELFF. The chain is built from TRBV2 and TRBJ2-2; D ambiguous. This CDR3 has 14 residues. CDR1 is SNHLY and CDR2 is FYNNEI in the germline V gene. V shed 1 base and J shed 2 bases, with 5 bases lying between them.

The V and J genes are TRBV5-4 and TRBJ1-1; perhaps TRBD1 as D (5 bases). There are 14 residues in the CDR3. Per germline, CDR1 SGHNT and CDR2 YYREEE (reference sequence). V lost 1 base to trimming and J lost 1 base, with 8 bases between them. The CDR3 is CASSLSRANTEAFF. Here the CDR3 DNA reads TGTGCCAGCAGCTTGTCCAGGGCGAACACTGAAGCTTTCTTT.

The gene calls are TRBV4-1 and TRBJ1-5, with 9 bases that match TRBD1. Germline V lookup: CDR1 MGHRA, CDR2 YSYEKL. Losses at the gene ends were 0 bases for V and 5 bases for J; bases not matched to a gene: 5. This CDR3 region has 16 residues. The CDR3 bases are TGCGCCAGCAGCCAAGATTCTGGGACAGGGTATCAGCCCCAGCATTTT. Amino acids: CASSQDSGTGYQPQHF.

This chain's CDR3 is CASSSHNSYEQYF. DNA of the CDR3: TGCGCCAGCTCTTCACACAATTCCTACGAGCAGTACTTC. V and J are TRBV23-1 and TRBJ2-7; D ambiguous. Being an ORF, TRBV23-1 has a function that is uncertain. Deletions cut 8 bases from V and 1 base from J, with 12 bases between. The CDR3 runs to 13 residues.

The chain's CDR3 is CASTGDFTDTQYF. In DNA, the CDR3 is TGTGCCAGCACGGGAGACTTCACAGATACGCAGTATTTT. This chain uses TRBV2 with TRBJ2-3, with TRBD2 as a possible D gene (6 bases). V was pared by 7 bases and J by 2 bases, with 10 bases between. The CDR3 consists of 13 residues. Germline CDR1 reads SNHLY; CDR2 reads FYNNEI.

This chain joins TRBV14 and TRBJ2-1; 11 nucleotides match TRBD2. This CDR3 comprises 15 residues. V gave up 4 bases and J gave up 7 bases; unmatched junction bases: 6. Per the germline V gene, CDR1 is SGHDN and CDR2 is FVKESK. CDR3 in DNA: TGTGCCAGCAGCCCGTCGGCTAGCGGGGGGAATGAGCAGTTCTTC. It encodes CASSPSASGGNEQFF.

The chain couples TRBV6-1 to TRBJ1-5; tentative D call: TRBD1 (5 bases). V lost 0 bases and J 3 bases, leaving 9 bases between the germline ends. CDR3 length: 15 residues. Looked up from germline, CDR1 is MNHNS and CDR2 is SASEGT. Here the CDR3 DNA reads TGTGCCAGCAGTGAAGCGGGGCCATTCAATCAGCCCCAGCATTTT. Amino acid sequence: CASSEAGPFNQPQHF.

The chain is built from TRBV6-5 and TRBJ1-1; TRBD1 aligns across 7 bases. The CDR3 totals 14 residues. From germline, CDR1 is MNHEY and CDR2 SVGAGI. V shed 6 bases, J shed 1 base, and the junction held 5 bases outside the gene matches. CDR3 loop: CASRTGQPNTEAFF. The CDR3 region has the DNA TGTGCCAGCAGGACGGGACAGCCGAACACTGAAGCTTTCTTT.

This rearrangement joins TRBV6-1 to TRBJ2-7; weak D call: TRBD2 (5 bases). Trimming cost V 2 bases and J 0 bases, with 8 bases left between them. Germline values: CDR1 MNHNS, CDR2 SASEGT. This CDR3 has 14 amino acids. The CDR3 DNA reads TGTGCCAGCAGTGAACCAGGACTCTCCTACGAGCAGTACTTC. Translating it yields CASSEPGLSYEQYF.

The chain joins TRBV3-1 (or the pseudogene TRBV3-2) to TRBJ2-1; possible D gene TRBD1, 6 bases. With 0 bases removed from V and 12 bases from J, the gap between germline ends came to 9 bases. The V gene's germline CDR1 is LGHDT and CDR2 YNNKEL (reference sequence). The CDR3 extends over 12 amino acids. The CDR3 is CASSQDRGVQFF. The CDR3 DNA reads TGTGCCAGCAGCCAAGACAGGGGTGTGCAGTTCTTC.

This chain joins TRBV11-1 and TRBJ1-1; D is uncertain. CDR3 size: 14 residues. The germline gives CDR1 SGHAT, CDR2 FQDESV (reference sequence). V was trimmed by 5 bases and J by 1 base, leaving 11 bases between them. CDR3 sequence reads: CASSPGVSNTEAFF. The CDR3 bases are TGTGCCAGCAGCCCCGGGGTTTCGAACACTGAAGCTTTCTTT.

The DNA of the CDR3 is TGTGCCAGCAGACAGGGGGAGAAGGGCTACACCTTC. Residues: CASRQGEKGYTF. The V and J genes are TRBV6-6 and TRBJ1-2; the match to TRBD1 covers 8 bases. From germline, CDR1 is MNHNY and CDR2 SVGAGI (reference sequence). V shed 6 bases and J 8 bases; nucleotides not matched to a gene: 5. The CDR3 loop spans 12 amino acids.

The chain carries TRBV3-1 (or the pseudogene TRBV3-2) and TRBJ1-1; D unresolved. The CDR3 spans 14 residues. With 3 bases removed from V and 0 bases from J, the gap between germline ends came to 8 bases. The germline V gene encodes CDR1 LGHDT and CDR2 YNNKEL (reference sequence). DNA of the CDR3: TGTGCCAGCAGCCACGCAGTTATGAACACTGAAGCTTTCTTT. This codes for CASSHAVMNTEAFF.

This clone was observed a few times. The chain recombines TRBV19 with TRBJ2-1, with TRBD2 matching over 10 bases. J gave up 1 base and V 4 bases, and 1 base lay outside the gene matches. From germline, CDR1 is LNHDA and CDR2 SQIVND (reference sequence). The CDR3 has 15 residues. CDR3 sequence: CASSKLAGSYNEQFF. As DNA, the CDR3 is TGTGCCAGTAGTAAACTAGCGGGGTCCTACAATGAGCAGTTCTTC.

V is TRBV5-5 and J is TRBJ1-4; no clear D gene. The CDR3 has 14 amino acids. Per germline, CDR1 SGHKS and CDR2 YYEKEE (reference sequence). Trimming shortened V by 2 bases and J by 7 bases, and 12 bases separated the two germline ends. This CDR3 reads CASSLLVGVEKLFF. The DNA for the CDR3 is TGTGCCAGCAGCTTATTAGTCGGGGTTGAAAAACTGTTTTTT.

V is TRBV3-1 (or the pseudogene TRBV3-2) and J is TRBJ2-1; TRBD2 matches 7 bases. This CDR3 region has 16 residues. Trimming removed 5 bases from V and 6 bases from J; junction bases left unmatched: 13. Germline CDR1 LGHDT, CDR2 YNNKEL (reference sequence). CDR3 sequence reads: CASSFLPAGTGNEQFF. The CDR3 DNA reads TGTGCCAGCAGCTTCCTCCCAGCGGGAACAGGCAATGAGCAGTTCTTC.

J is TRBJ1-6 and V is TRBV7-2; D is unresolved. From germline, CDR1 is SGHTA and CDR2 FQGNSA. Trimming shortened V by 6 bases and J by 6 bases, and 9 bases separated the two germline ends. This CDR3 is 13 amino acids long. Here the CDR3 reads CASSGQFNSPLHF. CDR3 nucleotides: TGTGCCAGCAGTGGGCAGTTTAATTCACCCCTCCACTTT.